The clone carrying this T cell receptor (beta chain) appeared a few times. This may be a read error, as it is one base from a much larger clone. These data come from a study of regulatory T cells in long-lasting Graves disease. Investigators prepared the TCR beta libraries by applying iRepertoire HTBI primers and Arm-PCR of CDR3 regions. In TCRdb, the multiplex PCR reads were re-called with MiXCR into one record per CDR3 protein. This sample has about 620,000 distinct CDR3 sequences; around 15% occur once, and the top ten carry around a sixth. The length of the CDR3 is 14 residues. Germline V CDR1 and CDR2: MDHEN, SYDVKM. Specified time point: newly diagnosed GD, antithyroid drugs for less than 3 months. PBMC RNA served as the TCR library source. These data also formed part of another study, on T cells in Graves' hyperthyroidism and ophthalmopathy. That investigation notes: First-round RT-PCR of the TCR CDR3 relied on the HTBI primer set. Blood also carried most thyroid clonotypes expanded above 0.001.

This TCR came from a woman aged 25 to 39 with Graves disease. The source material was peripheral blood mononuclear cells (PBMCs), sampled at new diagnosis, from a patient treated with antithyroid drugs. This chain connects TRBV28 to TRBJ1-4, with a tentative D call TRBD1 (5 bases). Gene TRBJ1-6 matches the end of the DNA better, so the J call may be wrong. The CDR3 reads CASNSQGFVSPLHF. The CDR3 coding sequence is TGTGCCAGCAATTCCCAGGGTTTTGTTTCACCCCTCCACTTT.